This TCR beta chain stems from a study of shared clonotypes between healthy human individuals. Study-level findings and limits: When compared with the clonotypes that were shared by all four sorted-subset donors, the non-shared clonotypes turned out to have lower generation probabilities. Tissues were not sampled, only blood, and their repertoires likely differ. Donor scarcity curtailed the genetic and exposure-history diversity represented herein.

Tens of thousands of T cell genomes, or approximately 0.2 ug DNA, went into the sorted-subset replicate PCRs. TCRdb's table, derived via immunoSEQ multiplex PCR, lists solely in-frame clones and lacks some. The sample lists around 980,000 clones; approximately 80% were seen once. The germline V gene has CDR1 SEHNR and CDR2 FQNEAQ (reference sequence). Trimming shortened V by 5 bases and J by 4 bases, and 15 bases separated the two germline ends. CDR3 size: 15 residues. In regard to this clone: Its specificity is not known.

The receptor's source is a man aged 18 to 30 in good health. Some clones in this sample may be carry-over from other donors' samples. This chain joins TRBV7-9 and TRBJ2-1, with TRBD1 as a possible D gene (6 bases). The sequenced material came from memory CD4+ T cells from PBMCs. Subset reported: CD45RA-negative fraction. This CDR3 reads CASSEQGWEYNEQFF. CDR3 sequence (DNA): TGTGCCAGCAGCGAGCAGGGGTGGGAGTACAATGAGCAGTTCTTC.